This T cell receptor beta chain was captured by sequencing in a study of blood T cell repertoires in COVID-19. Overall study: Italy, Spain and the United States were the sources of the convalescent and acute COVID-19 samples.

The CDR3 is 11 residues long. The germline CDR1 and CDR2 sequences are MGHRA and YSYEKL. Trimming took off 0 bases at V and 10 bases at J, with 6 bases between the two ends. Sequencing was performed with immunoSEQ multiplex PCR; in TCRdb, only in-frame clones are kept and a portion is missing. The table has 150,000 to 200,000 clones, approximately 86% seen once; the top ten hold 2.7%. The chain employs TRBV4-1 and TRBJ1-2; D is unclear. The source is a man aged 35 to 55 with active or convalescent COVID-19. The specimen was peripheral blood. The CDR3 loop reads CASSQDIYYTF. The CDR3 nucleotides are TGCGCCAGCAGCCAAGATATATACTACACCTTC.